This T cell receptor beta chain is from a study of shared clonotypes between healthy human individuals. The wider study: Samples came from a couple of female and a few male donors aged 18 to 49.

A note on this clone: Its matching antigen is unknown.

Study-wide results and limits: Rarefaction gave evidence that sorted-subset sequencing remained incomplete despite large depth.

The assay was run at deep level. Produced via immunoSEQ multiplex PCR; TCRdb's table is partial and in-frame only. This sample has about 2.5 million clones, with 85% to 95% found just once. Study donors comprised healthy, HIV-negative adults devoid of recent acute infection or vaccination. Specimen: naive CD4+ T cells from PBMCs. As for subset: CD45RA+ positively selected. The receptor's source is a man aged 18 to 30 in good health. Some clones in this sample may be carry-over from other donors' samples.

The CDR3 sequence is CASSEQGGYSYEQYF. Written as DNA, the CDR3 is TGTGCCAGCAGTGAGCAGGGAGGATACTCCTACGAGCAGTACTTC. The chain uses TRBV2 and TRBJ2-7; maybe TRBD2 (6 bases). The CDR3 length is 15 residues. Trimming stripped 3 bases from V and 0 bases from J, with 12 bases between. The germline gives CDR1 SNHLY, CDR2 FYNNEI.